This TCR beta chain is from a study of regulatory T cells in long-lasting Graves disease. Study background: Freshly diagnosed Graves' patients had used antithyroid drugs for under 3 months.

Described time point: newly diagnosed GD, antithyroid drugs for less than 3 months. From PBMCs, RNA was extracted and then used to make the TCR library. With iRepertoire HTBI primers and Arm-PCR of CDR3 regions, TCR beta libraries were built. TCRdb reanalysed the multiplex PCR reads using MiXCR and keeps one entry per CDR3 protein. The sample consists of approximately 350,000 distinct CDR3 sequences, over 15% of them appearing once. CDR3 length: 14 amino acids. V dropped 0 bases and J dropped 7 bases, with 12 bases sitting between them. Germline-derived CDR1 and CDR2 are MNHNS and SASEGT. The table lists this clonotype with many counts. No antigen is known for it. Study findings and constraints: Persistent Graves' patients showed less TCR diversity than newly diagnosed patients showed.

These data also formed part of another study, on T cells in Graves' hyperthyroidism and ophthalmopathy. In that study: Blood also held most thyroid clonotypes expanded beyond 0.001.

This chain joins TRBV6-1 and TRBJ2-5; D may be TRBD2 (5 bases). The specimen was peripheral blood mononuclear cells (PBMCs), collected at new diagnosis, from a patient treated with antithyroid drugs. The sequence came from a man in his forties or fifties with Graves disease. This CDR3 is CASSEAEVGGTQYF. As DNA, the CDR3 is TGTGCCAGCAGTGAAGCGGAGGTTGGAGGGACCCAGTACTTC.